These T cell receptor beta chains were read from a single sample in a study of blood T cell repertoires in COVID-19. Repertoires were generated with immunoSEQ multiplex PCR, while TCRdb's copy carries only in-frame clones and drops some. The repertoire consists of approximately 250,000 clones, with about 89% occurring once and the leading ten covering 4.1%. The sequencing input was PBMCs or T cells enriched from blood (not recorded which). These receptors were collected from a woman aged 25 to 39 who had recovered from COVID-19. Both conserved end residues are part of each CDR3.

TRBV30	TRBJ1-5	CAWSGSERGPQHF
TRBV19	TRBJ2-2	CASSKLDTGELFF
TRBV4-3	TRBJ2-1	CASSQLGSGGLGEQFF
TRBV20-1	TRBJ2-1	CSASTTEYNEQFF
TRBV5-6	TRBJ2-7	CASSVQGGRYEQYF
TRBV13	TRBJ1-5	CASSARQDVGQPQHF
TRBV5-6	TRBJ2-7	CASSFTGKHEQYF
TRBV9	TRBJ2-2	CASSVGLAGVTGELFF
TRBV12-3/TRBV12-4	TRBJ1-1	CASSLNGNTEAFF
TRBV9	TRBJ2-7	CASSFRDFTYEQYF
TRBV11-3	TRBJ1-3	CASSGHRGVSGNTIYF
TRBV4-1	TRBJ2-3	CASSQEDRDTQYF
TRBV5-1	TRBJ1-1	CASSLGTENTEAFF
TRBV28	TRBJ1-3	CASSHRGPSGNTIYF
TRBV28	TRBJ2-7	CASSFGGRPTYEQYF
TRBV7-2	TRBJ1-2	CASSPRTGADYGYTF
TRBV3-1/TRBV3-2	TRBJ1-5	CASSQGLNQPQHF
TRBV7-2	TRBJ2-7	CASSLDSTSAYEQYF
TRBV19	TRBJ1-1	CASTLQGSSRTEAFF
TRBV4-1	TRBJ2-1	CASSQEGAGGPEGEQFF
TRBV2	TRBJ1-2	CASSEWKGMDGYTF
TRBV10-3	TRBJ1-4	CATKGQEYEKLFF
TRBV27	TRBJ1-2	CASSSRVTNYGYTF
TRBV7-9	TRBJ1-1	CASSKRGQNTEAFF
TRBV29-1	TRBJ2-7	CSALGAAYEQYF
TRBV30	TRBJ1-1	CAWSSSRWSTEAFF
TRBV7-2	TRBJ2-3	CASSLGLAGGEGDTQYF
TRBV7-2	TRBJ2-1	CASSLVWAGGLNEQFF
TRBV28	TRBJ2-7	CASSPGEYLLAGGGEQYF
TRBV30	TRBJ1-4	CAFRQGLKDRNEKLFF
TRBV5-1	TRBJ1-2	CASSLLRGQSGYTF
TRBV9	TRBJ2-1	CASSVASSGSHEQFF
TRBV5-4	TRBJ1-4	CASSLSSQAKDATNEKLFF
TRBV27	TRBJ2-5	CASSSGTGGWETQYF
TRBV5-1	TRBJ2-3	CASSSGTSGADTQYF
TRBV21-1	TRBJ2-1	CASSRTSDHNEQFF
TRBV6-2/TRBV6-3	TRBJ1-2	CASSYGRVAGYTF
TRBV30	TRBJ1-5	CAWSVTGGSRNQPQHF
TRBV6-2/TRBV6-3	TRBJ2-2	CASSDNRGQTGELFF
TRBV14	TRBJ1-2	CASSQEPGFGYTF
TRBV19	TRBJ2-7	CASSIGGYGSYEQYF
TRBV11-1	TRBJ1-1	CASSPNPRSQAFF
TRBV7-9	TRBJ1-2	CASSLADRSGSGYTF
TRBV29-1	TRBJ2-4	CSVAGGAKNIQYF
TRBV15	TRBJ1-1	CATSPGGLNTEAFF